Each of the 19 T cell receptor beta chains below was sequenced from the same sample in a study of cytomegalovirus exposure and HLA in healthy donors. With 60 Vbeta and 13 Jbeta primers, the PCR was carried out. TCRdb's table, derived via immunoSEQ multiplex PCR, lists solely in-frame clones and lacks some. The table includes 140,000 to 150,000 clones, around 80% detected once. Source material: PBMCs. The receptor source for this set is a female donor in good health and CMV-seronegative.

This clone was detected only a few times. This CDR3 is CASRKTGVFAEAFF. CDR3 sequence (DNA): TGTGCCAGCAGAAAAACAGGGGTGTTCGCTGAAGCTTTCTTT. The rearrangement joins TRBV6-5 to TRBJ1-1; 7 bases map to TRBD1. Germline CDR1 is MNHEY and CDR2 is SVGAGI. The CDR3 is 14 residues long. After removal of 6 bases from V and 6 bases from J, the junction contained 10 bases not matched to a gene.

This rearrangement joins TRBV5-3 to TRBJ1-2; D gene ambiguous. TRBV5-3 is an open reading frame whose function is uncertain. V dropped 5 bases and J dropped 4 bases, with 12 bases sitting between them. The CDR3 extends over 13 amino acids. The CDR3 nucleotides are TGTGCCAGAAGACACAGCATGCCCTATGGCTACACCTTC. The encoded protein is CARRHSMPYGYTF.

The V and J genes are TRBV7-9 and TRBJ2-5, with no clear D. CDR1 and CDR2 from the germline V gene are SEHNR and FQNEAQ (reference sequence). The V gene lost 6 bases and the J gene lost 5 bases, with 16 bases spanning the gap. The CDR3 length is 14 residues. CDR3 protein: CASRKSSPRETQYF. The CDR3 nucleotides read TGTGCCAGCAGGAAATCTAGTCCCCGGGAGACCCAGTACTTC. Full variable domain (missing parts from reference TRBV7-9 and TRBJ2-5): DTGVSQNPRHKITKRGQNVTFRCDPISEHNRLYWYRQTLGQGPEFLTYFQNEAQLEKSRLLSDRFSAERPKGSFSTLEIQRTEQGDSAMYLCASRKSSPRETQYFGPGTRLLVL.

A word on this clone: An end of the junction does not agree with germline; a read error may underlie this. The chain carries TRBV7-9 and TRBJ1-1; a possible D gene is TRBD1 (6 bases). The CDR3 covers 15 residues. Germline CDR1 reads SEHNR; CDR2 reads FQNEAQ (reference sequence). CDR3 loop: CSSSLGQHKNTEAFF. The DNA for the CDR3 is TGTTCCAGCAGCTTAGGACAGCATAAGAACACTGAAGCTTTCTTT.

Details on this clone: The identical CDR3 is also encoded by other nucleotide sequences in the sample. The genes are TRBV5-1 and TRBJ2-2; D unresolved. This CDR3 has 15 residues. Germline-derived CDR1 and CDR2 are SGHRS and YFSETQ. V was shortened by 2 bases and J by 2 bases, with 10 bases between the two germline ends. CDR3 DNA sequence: TGCGCCAGCAGCTTAAGTCAGGTCAACACCGGGGAGCTGTTTTTT. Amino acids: CASSLSQVNTGELFF.

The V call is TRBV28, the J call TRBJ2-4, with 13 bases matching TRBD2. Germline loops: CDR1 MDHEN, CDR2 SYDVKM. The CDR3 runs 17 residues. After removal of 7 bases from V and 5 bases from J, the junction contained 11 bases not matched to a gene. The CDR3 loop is CASTITSGRVGENIQYF. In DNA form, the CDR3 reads TGTGCCAGCACTATCACTAGCGGGAGGGTTGGTGAAAACATTCAGTACTTC.

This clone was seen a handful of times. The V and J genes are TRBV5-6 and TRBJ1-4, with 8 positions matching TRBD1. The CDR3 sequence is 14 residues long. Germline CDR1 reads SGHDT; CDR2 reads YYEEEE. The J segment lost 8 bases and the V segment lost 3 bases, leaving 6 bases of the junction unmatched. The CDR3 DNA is TGTGCCAGCAGCTCAGGGGGCGTGGGGGAAAAACTGTTTTTT. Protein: CASSSGGVGEKLFF.

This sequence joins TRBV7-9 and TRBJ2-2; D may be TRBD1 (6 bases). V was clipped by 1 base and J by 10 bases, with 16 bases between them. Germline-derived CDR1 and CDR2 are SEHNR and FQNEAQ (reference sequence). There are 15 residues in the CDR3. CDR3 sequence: CASSLGDTYSPELFF. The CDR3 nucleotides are TGTGCCAGCAGCTTAGGGGACACCTACTCGCCGGAGCTGTTTTTT.

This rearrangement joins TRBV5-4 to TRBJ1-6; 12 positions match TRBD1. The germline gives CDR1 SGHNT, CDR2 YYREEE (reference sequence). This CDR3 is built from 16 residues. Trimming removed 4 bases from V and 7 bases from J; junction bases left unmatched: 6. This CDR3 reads CASSPGTGGGNSPLHF. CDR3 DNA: TGTGCCAGCAGCCCTGGGACAGGGGGCGGGAATTCACCCCTCCACTTT.

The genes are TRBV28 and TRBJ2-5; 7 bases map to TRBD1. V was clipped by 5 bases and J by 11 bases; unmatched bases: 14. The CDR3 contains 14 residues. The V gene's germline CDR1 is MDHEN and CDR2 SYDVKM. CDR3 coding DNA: TGTGCCAGCAGTAAAGCCGGGACAGATAATAAGCAGTACTTC. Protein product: CASSKAGTDNKQYF.

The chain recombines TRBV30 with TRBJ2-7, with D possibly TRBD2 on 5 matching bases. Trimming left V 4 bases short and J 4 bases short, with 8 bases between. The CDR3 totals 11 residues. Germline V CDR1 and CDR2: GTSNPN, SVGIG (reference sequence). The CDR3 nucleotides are TGTGCCTGGATTAGAGGGTACGAGCAGTACTTC. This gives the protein CAWIRGYEQYF.

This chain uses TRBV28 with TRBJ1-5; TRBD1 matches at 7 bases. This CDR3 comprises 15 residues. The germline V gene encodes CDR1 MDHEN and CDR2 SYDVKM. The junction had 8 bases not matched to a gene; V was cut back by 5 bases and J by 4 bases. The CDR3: CASSPGQVRNQPQHF. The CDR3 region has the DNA TGTGCCAGCAGTCCTGGACAGGTTCGAAATCAGCCCCAGCATTTT.

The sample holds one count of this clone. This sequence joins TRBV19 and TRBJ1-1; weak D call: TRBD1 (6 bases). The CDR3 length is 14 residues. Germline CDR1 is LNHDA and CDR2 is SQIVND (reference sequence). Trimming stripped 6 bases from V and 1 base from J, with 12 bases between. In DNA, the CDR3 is TGTGCCAGTAGCCTAGACAGGCGGAACACTGAAGCTTTCTTT. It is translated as CASSLDRRNTEAFF.

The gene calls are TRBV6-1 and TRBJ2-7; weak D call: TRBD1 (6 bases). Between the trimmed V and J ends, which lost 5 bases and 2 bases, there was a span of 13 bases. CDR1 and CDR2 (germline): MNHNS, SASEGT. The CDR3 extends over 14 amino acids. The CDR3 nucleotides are TGTGCCAGCAGTCCCAAGGGGACAACCTACGAGCAGTACTTC. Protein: CASSPKGTTYEQYF.

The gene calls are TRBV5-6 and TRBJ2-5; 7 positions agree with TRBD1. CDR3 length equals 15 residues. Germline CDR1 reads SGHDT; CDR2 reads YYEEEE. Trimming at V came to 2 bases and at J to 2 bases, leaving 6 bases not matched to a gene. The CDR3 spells CASSLSTGVQETQYF. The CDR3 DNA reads TGTGCCAGCAGCTTATCTACAGGGGTTCAAGAGACCCAGTACTTC.

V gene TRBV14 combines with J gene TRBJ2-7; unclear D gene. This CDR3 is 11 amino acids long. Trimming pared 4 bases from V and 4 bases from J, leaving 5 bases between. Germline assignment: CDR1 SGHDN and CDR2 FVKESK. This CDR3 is CASSRGYEQYF. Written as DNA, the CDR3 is TGTGCCAGCAGCCGAGGTTACGAGCAGTACTTC.

Written as DNA, the CDR3 is TGTGCCAACCAGATCCACGACAGCGGAAACACCATATATTTT. Its protein product is CANQIHDSGNTIYF. The gene calls are TRBV21-1 and TRBJ1-3; TRBD1, the D gene given by the table, was not confirmed from the DNA. TRBV21-1 is a known pseudogene. CDR3 size: 14 residues.

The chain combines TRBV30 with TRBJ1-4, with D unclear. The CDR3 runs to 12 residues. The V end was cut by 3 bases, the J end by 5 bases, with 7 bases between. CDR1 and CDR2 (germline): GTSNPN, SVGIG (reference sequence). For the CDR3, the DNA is TGTGCCTGGAGGAGTCTCAATGAAAAACTGTTTTTT. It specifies CAWRSLNEKLFF. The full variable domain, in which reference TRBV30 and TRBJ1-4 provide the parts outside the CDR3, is SQTIHQWPATLVQPVGSPLSLECTVEGTSNPNLYWYRQAAGRGLQLLFYSVGIGQISSEVPQNLSASRPQDRQFILSSKKLLLSDSGFYLCAWRSLNEKLFFGSGTQLSVL.

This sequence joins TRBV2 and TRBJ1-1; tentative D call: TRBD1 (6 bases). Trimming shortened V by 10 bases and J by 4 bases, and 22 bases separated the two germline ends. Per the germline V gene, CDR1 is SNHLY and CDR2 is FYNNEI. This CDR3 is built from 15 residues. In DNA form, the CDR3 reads TGTGCCACCACACCCATGACAATGGGGGCCACTGAAGCTTTCTTT. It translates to CATTPMTMGATEAFF.